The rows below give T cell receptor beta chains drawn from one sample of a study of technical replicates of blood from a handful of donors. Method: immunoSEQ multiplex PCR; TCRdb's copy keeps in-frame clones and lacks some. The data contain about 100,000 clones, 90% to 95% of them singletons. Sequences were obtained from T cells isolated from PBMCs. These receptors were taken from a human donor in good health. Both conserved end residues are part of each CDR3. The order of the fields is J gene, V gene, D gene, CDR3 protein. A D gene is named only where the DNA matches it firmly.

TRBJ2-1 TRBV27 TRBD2 CASRGTRSYNEQFF
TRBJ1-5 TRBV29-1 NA CSVEDREDQPQHF
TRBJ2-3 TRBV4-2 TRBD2 CASSQVLAGAEDTQYF
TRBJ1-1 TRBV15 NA CATSRDRTLLPTEAFF
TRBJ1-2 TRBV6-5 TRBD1 CAASSGAGGAGGYTF
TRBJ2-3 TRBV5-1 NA CASSSRQALSTDTQYF
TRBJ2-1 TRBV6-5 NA CASSLSSYNEQFF
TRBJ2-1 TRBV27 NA CASTDPWTDEQFF
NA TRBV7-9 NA CASSLSGKGSYEQYF
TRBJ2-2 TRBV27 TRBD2 CASSFGGRLVTGELFF
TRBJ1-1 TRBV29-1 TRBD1 CSVERGLGGEAFF
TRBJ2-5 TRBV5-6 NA CASSLLAVGKETQYF
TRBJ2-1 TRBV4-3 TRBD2 CASSQEEGTSAYNEQFF
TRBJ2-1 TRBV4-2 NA CASSRLAKYNEQFF
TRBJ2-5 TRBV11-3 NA CASSFGSLGMPGETQYF
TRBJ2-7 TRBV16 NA CASSQSSSSYEQYF
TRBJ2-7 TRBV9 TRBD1 CASSLSGTGDFEQYF
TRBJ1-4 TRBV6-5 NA CASSYSSIDEKLFF
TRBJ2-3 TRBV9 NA CASSETGGGTTDTQYF
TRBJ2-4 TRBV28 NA CASSNRVDIQYF
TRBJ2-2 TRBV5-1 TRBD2 CASSPRLAGEVGELFF
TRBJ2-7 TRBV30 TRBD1 CAWRTGTGPYEQYF
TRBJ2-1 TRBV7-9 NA CASSPSGGEAKNEQFF
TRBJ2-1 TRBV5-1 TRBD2 CASRLTSGGSYNEQFF
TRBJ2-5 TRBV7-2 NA CASSPGFEGETQYF
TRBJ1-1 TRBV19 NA CASRVQGQTEAFF
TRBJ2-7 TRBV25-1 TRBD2 CASSEFLAGAGEQYF
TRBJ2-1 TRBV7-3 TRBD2 CASSLYGGSSYNEQFF
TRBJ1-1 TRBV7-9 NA CASSLATGGLRDTEAFF